One and the same sample provided the 28 T cell receptor beta chains below, sequenced in a study of long-term antiretroviral therapy in people with HIV. Survey-level immunoSEQ v3.0 assays were run. Only in-frame clones appear in the TCRdb table, and some are missing; sequencing was by immunoSEQ multiplex PCR. Of 35,000 or so clones in the sample, 80% to 90% were seen once. Here the sequenced sample was unsorted PBMCs, taken 0.4 years before starting antiretroviral therapy. The receptor source for this set is a man between 18 and 35 years old with HIV.

The table lists this clone with a few counts. The sample contains more than one DNA sequence encoding this CDR3. CDR3 in DNA: TGCGCCAGCAGCCAAGACACGACAGGGGTACTTTTCGAGCAGTACTTC. This encodes CASSQDTTGVLFEQYF. The gene calls are TRBV4-3 and TRBJ2-7, with 8 bases matching TRBD1. CDR1 is LGHNA, CDR2 YSLEER, per germline. V was pared by 0 bases and J by 6 bases, with 10 bases of the junction left unmatched. The CDR3 consists of 16 residues.

The chain employs TRBV18 and TRBJ1-4, with 7 bases that match TRBD1. The germline V gene encodes CDR1 KGHSH and CDR2 LQKENI. This CDR3 has 15 amino acids. Unmatched junction bases numbered 7, after V lost 5 bases and J lost 4 bases. CDR3 amino acids: CASSEYRGLNEKLFF. The CDR3 DNA follows: TGTGCCAGCTCAGAATACAGGGGACTTAATGAAAAACTGTTTTTT. Full variable domain (remainder filled in from reference TRBV18 and TRBJ1-4): NAGVMQNPRHLVRRRGQEARLRCSPMKGHSHVYWYRQLPEEGLKFMVYLQKENIIDESGMPKERFSAEFPKEGPSILRIQQVVRGDSAAYFCASSEYRGLNEKLFFGSGTQLSVL.

The chain joins TRBV2 to TRBJ1-2; D is perhaps TRBD1 (5 bases). Trimming cost V 9 bases and J 4 bases, with 18 bases left between them. Germline loops: CDR1 SNHLY, CDR2 FYNNEI. This CDR3 region has 14 residues. The CDR3 DNA follows: TGTGCCAGGAGTTTTGGAGGGGCTTCCTATGGCTACACCTTC. Its translation is CARSFGGASYGYTF.

This clone was detected only a few times. The V and J genes are TRBV12-5 and TRBJ2-7; 11 bases agree with TRBD2. The CDR3 extends over 15 amino acids. V lost 1 base and J lost 3; bases outside the gene matches: 2. Germline lookup yields CDR1 LGHNT and CDR2 FRNRAP. CDR3 coding DNA: TGTGCTAGTGGTTTGGGGACTAGCGGGCACTACGAGCAGTACTTC. It is translated as CASGLGTSGHYEQYF.

J is TRBJ2-7 and V is TRBV11-2; possible D gene TRBD2, 5 bases. The CDR3 consists of 13 residues. Trimming shortened V by 3 bases and J by 3 bases, and 9 bases separated the two germline ends. The germline CDR1 and CDR2 sequences are SGHAT and FQNNGV. The CDR3 sequence: CASSFRLNYEQYF. The CDR3 DNA sequence: TGTGCCAGCAGCTTCCGACTAAACTACGAGCAGTACTTC.

The chain is built from TRBV7-9 and TRBJ1-6, with 7 bases fitting TRBD1. The CDR3 is 15 amino acids. With 5 bases clipped from V and 10 bases from J, the junction kept 11 bases outside the gene matches. Per the germline V gene, CDR1 is SEHNR and CDR2 is FQNEAQ (reference sequence). The CDR3 spells CASSPEQGFGSPLHF. The CDR3 DNA sequence: TGTGCCAGCAGCCCAGAACAGGGGTTCGGGTCACCCCTCCACTTT. Filled out from reference TRBV7-9 and TRBJ1-6, the complete variable domain reads DTGVSQNPRHKITKRGQNVTFRCDPISEHNRLYWYRQTLGQGPEFLTYFQNEAQLEKSRLLSDRFSAERPKGSFSTLEIQRTEQGDSAMYLCASSPEQGFGSPLHFGNGTRLTVT.

The chain uses TRBV30 and TRBJ1-1; D might be TRBD1 (5 bases). The ends were cut back, 1 base at V and 4 bases at J, with 13 bases in the middle. The V gene's germline CDR1 is GTSNPN and CDR2 SVGIG (reference sequence). This CDR3 is 14 amino acids long. The DNA of the CDR3 is TGTGCCTGGAGTGAGGGTTGGGGGGGCACTGAAGCTTTCTTT. This translates into CAWSEGWGGTEAFF.

The V and J genes are TRBV7-9 and TRBJ2-7; D is possibly TRBD2 (5 bases). Trimming left V 5 bases short and J 0 bases short, with 8 bases between. This CDR3 contains 13 residues. Germline V gives CDR1 SEHNR, CDR2 FQNEAQ (reference sequence). The CDR3 nucleotides are TGTGCCAGCAGCCCGGGGTTCTCCTACGAGCAGTACTTC. The encoded protein is CASSPGFSYEQYF.

This clone was seen more than once but under ten times. The chain combines TRBV19 with TRBJ1-2; D gene unclear. The length of the CDR3 is 15 residues. CDR1 is LNHDA, CDR2 SQIVND, per germline (reference sequence). The ends were cut back, 3 bases at V and 1 base at J, with 12 bases in the middle. CDR3 in amino acids: CASSIETLGNYGYTF. The CDR3 bases are TGTGCCAGTAGTATTGAGACCCTGGGTAACTATGGCTACACCTTC.

The J gene is TRBJ1-4, the V gene TRBV28; D remains ambiguous. This CDR3 has 14 residues. Trimming left V 2 bases short and J 3 bases short, with 7 bases between. Germline V lookup: CDR1 MDHEN, CDR2 SYDVKM. The CDR3 spells CASSLPSSNEKLFF. CDR3 sequence (DNA): TGTGCCAGCAGTTTACCGTCATCTAATGAAAAACTGTTTTTT.

This clone appeared once. CDR3 sequence: CASSGRGTAGTDTQYF. The CDR3 coding sequence is TGTGCCAGCAGTGGAAGGGGGACAGCGGGCACAGATACGCAGTATTTT. V usage is TRBV6-4 and J usage is TRBJ2-3, with 7 bases aligning to TRBD1. From germline, CDR1 is MRHNA and CDR2 SNTAGT. This CDR3 has 16 residues. V dropped 4 bases and J dropped 1; count of bases not matched to a gene: 8.

The chain has TRBV6-5 and TRBJ1-6, with D possibly being TRBD1 (5 bases). Trimming took off 2 bases at V and 9 bases at J, with 14 bases between the two ends. Germline V gene sequence: CDR1 MNHEY, CDR2 SVGAGI. CDR3 length: 15 residues. CDR3 nucleotides: TGTGCCAGCAGTTACGGTCTAGGGGTAGGTTCACCCCTCCACTTT. Encoded protein: CASSYGLGVGSPLHF.

This rearrangement joins TRBV25-1 to TRBJ2-7, with unresolved D. Germline V CDR1 and CDR2: MGHDK, SYGVNS. V shed 7 bases and J shed 5 bases, with 9 bases lying between them. This CDR3 contains 11 residues. In DNA, the CDR3 is TGTGCCAGCACCACGGGTGACGAGCAGTACTTC. Its protein product is CASTTGDEQYF.

The chain uses TRBV7-9 and TRBJ2-1; D may be TRBD1 (6 bases). This CDR3 is built from 19 residues. Germline CDR1 and CDR2: SEHNR and FQNEAQ (reference sequence). The V and J ends lost 4 bases and 6 bases respectively, with 28 bases between them. CDR3 in DNA: TGTGCCAGCAGCTCAAGGACAGTTCAATGGGAGAGGGGCACCAATGAGCAGTTCTTC. This encodes CASSSRTVQWERGTNEQFF.

The chain joins TRBV9 to TRBJ1-1; possibly TRBD1 for D (5 bases). CDR3 length equals 16 residues. CDR1 SGDLS and CDR2 YYNGEE come from the germline V gene. The V end lost 1 base, the J end lost 8 bases, and 21 bases lay between the germline ends. The CDR3 region is CASSVWDGTSEKEAFF. In DNA form, the CDR3 reads TGTGCCAGCAGCGTATGGGACGGGACGAGCGAAAAGGAAGCTTTCTTT.

The V and J genes are TRBV5-4 and TRBJ2-1; 7 bases align to TRBD1. Germline V CDR1 and CDR2: SGHNT, YYREEE (reference sequence). This CDR3 is 14 amino acids long. The CDR3 region is CEFSGTASYNEQFF. Here the CDR3 DNA reads TGTGAATTCTCCGGGACAGCCTCCTACAATGAGCAGTTCTTC.

The chain couples TRBV6-1 to TRBJ2-2; 9 nucleotides match TRBD2. CDR1 and CDR2 (germline): MNHNS, SASEGT. The CDR3 totals 17 residues. The V segment lost 2 bases and the J segment 7 bases; nucleotides outside the gene matches: 11. The DNA of the CDR3 is TGTGCCAGCAGTGAAAGTTTAGCGGGAGTGAGGAGCGGGGAGCTGTTTTTT. As protein: CASSESLAGVRSGELFF.

Comment on this clone: Other nucleotide sequences from this sample produce the same CDR3. The chain has TRBV18 and TRBJ1-6; no clear D gene. Germline values: CDR1 KGHSH, CDR2 LQKENI. The CDR3 totals 18 residues. V was pared by 3 bases and J by 0 bases, with 15 bases between. Here the CDR3 DNA reads TGTGCCAGCTCACCTATTCCCAGTACGAGCTCCTATAATTCACCCCTCCACTTT. This codes for CASSPIPSTSSYNSPLHF.

This chain connects TRBV6-4 to TRBJ2-1; perhaps D is TRBD1 or TRBD2 (7 bases each). Germline CDR1 is MRHNA and CDR2 is SNTAGT. CDR3 length: 13 amino acids. V gave up 2 bases and J gave up 9 bases, with 11 bases separating them. CDR3 DNA sequence: TGTGCCAGCAGTGACCAGGGGGGGGGTGAGCAGTTCTTC. Translation: CASSDQGGGEQFF.

V gene TRBV19 combines with J gene TRBJ2-5; D gene ambiguous. The CDR3 extends over 13 amino acids. V was shortened by 3 bases and J by 5 bases, with 10 bases between the two germline ends. Germline CDR1 reads LNHDA; CDR2 reads SQIVND (reference sequence). The CDR3 protein is CASSIQDWETQYF. In DNA form, the CDR3 reads TGTGCCAGTAGTATCCAGGATTGGGAGACCCAGTACTTC.

The chain recombines TRBV4-1 with TRBJ2-3, with a weak D call TRBD2 (7 bases). The CDR3 is 14 residues long. CDR1 is MGHRA, CDR2 YSYEKL, per germline. V was cut by 1 base and J by 8 bases, with 13 bases left in between. CDR3 loop: CASSQAGGQVTQYF. CDR3 DNA sequence: TGCGCCAGCAGCCAAGCGGGGGGCCAGGTTACGCAGTATTTT.

The chain uses TRBV2 and TRBJ2-1; 12 bases are shared with TRBD2. Trimming took 9 bases from V and 2 from J; bases not matched to a gene: 2. Germline V gene data show CDR1 as SNHLY and CDR2 as FYNNEI. The CDR3 totals 14 residues. CDR3 coding DNA: TGTGCCAGTAGGACTAGCGGGACCTACAATGAGCAGTTCTTC. It is translated as CASRTSGTYNEQFF. Full variable domain (missing parts from reference TRBV2 and TRBJ2-1): EPEVTQTPSHQVTQMGQEVILRCVPISNHLYFYWYRQILGQKVEFLVSFYNNEISEKSEIFDDQFSVERPDGSNFTLKIRSTKLEDSAMYFCASRTSGTYNEQFFGPGTRLTVL.

The chain links TRBV27 to TRBJ2-5; 9 bases are a match to TRBD1. With V trimmed by 6 bases and J by 7 bases, 9 bases remained unmatched. The CDR3 runs to 14 residues. From germline, CDR1 is MNHEY and CDR2 SMNVEV (reference sequence). CDR3 loop: CASRPGQGEGTQYF. Here the CDR3 DNA reads TGTGCCAGCAGACCGGGACAGGGAGAGGGGACCCAGTACTTC.

The chain combines TRBV6-6 with TRBJ2-7; no clear D gene. CDR1 is MNHNY and CDR2 is SVGAGI in the germline V gene (reference sequence). CDR3 length: 13 amino acids. The V end lost 7 bases, the J end lost 0 bases, and 10 bases lay between the germline ends. The CDR3 loop reads CASTESSSYEQYF. The CDR3 DNA reads as TGTGCCAGCACGGAGTCCAGCTCCTACGAGCAGTACTTC.

The chain recombines TRBV11-2 with TRBJ1-2; D is unresolved. In germline, CDR1 is SGHAT, CDR2 FQNNGV. The germline V and J ends were trimmed by 5 bases and 9 bases, with 16 bases remaining between them. The CDR3 totals 13 residues. The CDR3 loop reads CASSQYTPTRYTF. For the CDR3, the DNA is TGTGCCAGCAGCCAATATACCCCGACGCGCTACACCTTC. The complete variable domain, with remaining parts taken from reference TRBV11-2 and TRBJ1-2, reads EAGVAQSPRYKIIEKRQSVAFWCNPISGHATLYWYQQILGQGPKLLIQFQNNGVVDDSQLPKDRFSAERLKGVDSTLKIQPAKLEDSAVYLCASSQYTPTRYTFGSGTRLTVV.

The rearrangement joins TRBV10-2 to TRBJ2-7, with 14 bases lining up with TRBD2. The V gene end was trimmed by 3 bases and the J gene end by 7 bases; junction bases not matched to a gene: 5. The CDR3 is made up of 15 amino acids. The germline gives CDR1 WSHSY, CDR2 SAAADI. DNA of the CDR3: TGCGCCAGCAGTGACGGGACTAGCGGGAGCCGGGAGCAGTACTTC. Translated, it gives CASSDGTSGSREQYF.

The V and J genes are TRBV6-1 and TRBJ2-6; 7 bases are shared with TRBD2. The CDR3 spans 14 residues. After removal of 10 bases from V and 2 bases from J, the junction contained 5 bases not matched to a gene. CDR1 and CDR2 from the germline V gene are MNHNS and SASEGT. CDR3 sequence (DNA): TGTGCCACAGCGGGGTGGACTGGGGCCAACGTCCTGACTTTC. It is translated as CATAGWTGANVLTF.

This clone was seen once. The chain recombines TRBV14 with TRBJ1-2; D ambiguous. Germline V lookup: CDR1 SGHDN, CDR2 FVKESK. CDR3 length equals 14 residues. Trimming stripped 7 bases from V and 0 bases from J, with 12 bases between. The CDR3 region has the DNA TGTGCCAGCAATTTAAGGTTCTCTAACTATGGCTACACCTTC. Encoded protein: CASNLRFSNYGYTF. Supplemented by reference TRBV14 and TRBJ1-2, the full variable domain reads EAGVTQFPSHSVIEKGQTVTLRCDPISGHDNLYWYRRVMGKEIKFLLHFVKESKQDESGMPNNRFLAERTGGTYSTLKVQPAELEDSGVYFCASNLRFSNYGYTFGSGTRLTVV.